This T cell receptor beta chain emerged from a study of blood T cell repertoires in COVID-19. Study summary: Collection of acute and convalescent COVID-19 samples took place in the United States, Italy and Spain. PBMCs, B-cell-depleted T cells, or T cells provided the cDNA or gDNA that made up the material.

V lost 2 bases and J 3 bases, leaving 11 bases between the germline ends. The CDR3 loop spans 15 amino acids. Germline CDR1 reads MNHEY; CDR2 reads SMNVEV (reference sequence). Authors' analysis steps: Reference gene primer amplification yielded estimated nucleated cell counts. Assay: immunoSEQ multiplex PCR; the TCRdb copy retains only in-frame clones and omits some. The V and J calls and clone size are taken from that table; D and trimming were inferred from the DNA. There are under 20,000 clones in the sample; about 86% occur only once, and about 9% lies in the top ten. Sequences were obtained from peripheral blood. This clonotype originated in a human donor in a cohort sampled during active COVID-19. The rearrangement joins TRBV27 to TRBJ1-5; D is possibly TRBD1 (6 bases). CDR3 DNA: TGTGCCAGCAGTTTAGTCAGGGGCGACAATCAGCCCCAGCATTTT. Protein product: CASSLVRGDNQPQHF.